The 4 T cell receptor beta chains reported below all come from one sample, sequenced in a study of cytomegalovirus exposure and HLA in healthy donors. The PCR was carried out with 60 Vbeta primers and 13 Jbeta primers. Generated by immunoSEQ multiplex PCR, the TCRdb table keeps only in-frame clones and is missing some. The table has under 200,000 clones, 82% seen once. Sequencing used PBMCs. The receptor set was obtained from a girl aged 2-9 years in good health and CMV-seropositive.

The chain links TRBV4-1 to TRBJ2-2; a weak D match, TRBD2 (5 bases). CDR3 size: 18 residues. The germline V gene has CDR1 MGHRA and CDR2 YSYEKL. Trimming stripped 0 bases from V and 5 bases from J, with 19 bases between. The CDR3 protein is CASSQDYIVATRTGELFF. CDR3 DNA sequence: TGCGCCAGCAGCCAAGACTACATAGTAGCGACGCGGACCGGGGAGCTGTTTTTT.

This clone was seen a handful of times. The chain uses TRBV7-6 and TRBJ1-1; D possibly corresponds to TRBD1 (5 bases). There are 15 residues in the CDR3. The V end was cut by 2 bases, the J end by 0 bases, with 10 bases between. Per germline, CDR1 SGHVS and CDR2 FNYEAQ. The CDR3 here is CASSLQGAMNTEAFF. CDR3 nucleotides: TGTGCCAGCAGCTTACAGGGTGCCATGAACACTGAAGCTTTCTTT.

This rearrangement joins TRBV7-9 to TRBJ1-2, with TRBD1 matching 9 bases. Germline CDR1 reads SEHNR; CDR2 reads FQNEAQ (reference sequence). The CDR3 spans 16 residues. The V segment lost 0 bases and the J segment 3 bases; nucleotides outside the gene matches: 5. For the CDR3, the DNA is TGTGCCAGCAGCTTAGCCCCGACAGGGGGAGACTATGGCTACACCTTC. It codes for CASSLAPTGGDYGYTF.

This chain uses TRBV6-1 with TRBJ1-4, with TRBD1 identical over 7 bases. The germline V gene has CDR1 MNHNS and CDR2 SASEGT. CDR3 length: 15 amino acids. The J segment lost 4 bases and the V segment lost 7 bases, leaving 9 bases of the junction unmatched. CDR3 in amino acids: CASIGRGRYNEKLFF. Here the CDR3 DNA reads TGTGCCAGCATTGGCAGGGGGAGGTATAATGAAAAACTGTTTTTT.